The TCR beta chain described here comes from a study of radiation and T cells in renal cell carcinoma (TCRdb year 2020). Regarding the research as a whole: The samples were drawn from a clinical trial, where primary renal cell carcinomas were treated with 15 Gy of stereotactic body radiation therapy and then removed by nephrectomy 4 weeks afterward. In total, approximately 54 samples, comprising 25 or so tumors and some 27 peripheral blood samples, were subjected to TCR beta sequencing. A total of about 4 million unique CDR3 nucleotide sequences, encoding roughly 2.7 million unique CDR3 amino acid sequences, were found across all 53 samples.

Study-level results and caveats: Because the trial had a single-armed design, the trial could not examine how radiation dose or scheduling affected the TCR repertoire. Dynamics of the blood repertoire were not tracked past 4 weeks after treatment. In blood, the top tumor clonotypes increased between baseline and 2 weeks post-radiation and then shrank by 4 weeks, which suggests that tumor-resident clones expanded only transiently. Because pretreatment tumor biopsies were not available, the baseline intratumoral presence of clonotypes could not be determined.

The cysteine opens and the phenylalanine closes a CDR3 of 16 amino acids. Solely the CDR3 DNA is kept, with 48 bases framed from the first base. The trim is 2 bases for V and 4 bases for J, with a gap of 17 bases between the germline ends. The germline V gene yields SGHTA for CDR1 and FQGNSA for CDR2. The sample's time point label is to be understood as: baseline pretreatment blood. The treatment or condition tag for this specimen amounts to: 15 Gy SBRT to primary tumor, nephrectomy 4 weeks later. To track tumor-enriched clonotypes, serial peripheral blood was sampled from radiation-treated patients at baseline and at 2 weeks and 4 weeks after SBRT. All patients had renal cell carcinoma with clear cell pathology. The QIAamp DNA Blood Mini Kit (Qiagen) was used to prepare genomic DNA for TCR sequencing. The analyses included only samples that passed all quality control checks. TCR beta libraries were generated from genomic DNA with the immunoSEQ kit, following the manufacturer's recommendations. To prepare the libraries, a first multiplex PCR with proprietary primers was run, followed by a second PCR that added unique barcodes, and a bead cleanup was done after each round. Each sample batch included a kit-provided positive control reaction and a negative control reaction. The final libraries underwent checking on an Agilent 4200 TapeStation D1000 ScreenTape, volumetric pooling, and quantification by qPCR. An Illumina NextSeq500 fitted with a MidOutput 150-cycle cartridge performed the sequencing, running 156 Read1 cycles and 15 Index1 cycles with the kit's custom primers. The pooled library was loaded at about 1 pM, with a roughly 18% PhiX control spiked in. As for the original processing: Vendor-processed data were analyzed in R, with a clonotype defined as all T cells sharing the same CDR3 nucleotide sequence. In the clone abundance analyses, frequencies were normalized to the 10,000 most abundant clones in each sample. Public T cell clones, which averaged fewer than five per sample, were removed prior to analysis. A difference in abundance of at least 32-fold between compartments was used to define tumor-enriched and baseline blood-enriched clonotypes. A beta-binomial differential abundance model was applied to find clonotypes that expanded or contracted between blood time points. Tumor-blood repertoire similarity was measured with the Baroni-Urbani and Buser coefficient, and groups were compared using two-tailed Wilcoxon tests in R. This immuneACCESS table, as held by TCRdb, lists in-frame sequences with V and J called but not all clones. Of the missing ones, under half trace to an unresolved V gene in checked studies; the others have no known cause. V, J and clone size are taken as reported in that table, and D and trimming were inferred from the DNA itself. This sample comprises 100,000 to 150,000 clones, roughly four fifths of them detected only once. The top ten hold less than 3.5% of the sample.

A note on this clone: The clone's antigen remains unknown. No per-base quality is available; no much larger clone lies one base away.

This receptor was obtained from an older woman with renal cell carcinoma. This specimen consisted of blood, obtained from a patient whose treatment included radiotherapy and nephrectomy. The chain is made from TRBV7-2 and TRBJ1-1, with TRBD1 tentatively as D gene (5 bases match). The encoded CDR3 is CASSLQLHRQGTEAFF. The DNA sequence is TGTGCCAGCAGCTTACAACTTCACCGGCAGGGCACTGAAGCTTTCTTT.